This T cell receptor (beta chain) was captured by sequencing in a study of blood T cell repertoires in COVID-19. Whole-study context: The United States, Italy and Spain were the sources of the acute and convalescent COVID-19 samples.

The CDR3 loop spans 18 amino acids. V trimming: 8 bases; J trimming: 5 bases; junction bases outside the gene matches: 21. The germline CDR1 and CDR2 sequences are MGHRA and YSYEKL. Seattle patients were enrolled during active infection and followed longitudinally. Original methodology: Estimation of nucleated cell counts was performed using reference gene primer amplification. The repertoire was sequenced with immunoSEQ multiplex PCR; TCRdb's copy has only in-frame clones and lacks some. V and J calls and clone size are as listed in that table; D and trimming were resolved from the DNA. This table has about 220,000 clones, roughly four fifths appearing once.

Material: peripheral blood. The rearrangement links TRBV4-1 to TRBJ2-3; TRBD2 aligns across 8 bases. The origin of this receptor is a woman aged 80 or over with COVID-19, enrolled during active disease. CDR3 in amino acids: CASANGLAGVPYRDTQYF. As DNA, the CDR3 is TGCGCCAGCGCAAATGGGCTAGCGGGCGTTCCTTACCGAGATACGCAGTATTTT.